This TCR beta chain came from a study of cytomegalovirus exposure and HLA in healthy donors. Study as a whole: According to later analysis, the same platform produced the 120 validation and approximately 630 first-cohort repertoires.

Sequenced by immunoSEQ multiplex PCR; TCRdb stores in-frame clones only, minus some. This sample has approximately 280,000 clones, with roughly 90% found just once. Notes on this clone: Its antigen is unknown. The identical CDR3 is also encoded by other nucleotide sequences in the sample.

The CDR3 consists of 15 residues. Germline V CDR1 and CDR2: SGHAT, FQNNGV. The ends were cut back, 2 bases at V and 0 bases at J, with 7 bases in the middle. The study's findings and limits: For cytomegalovirus status, the classifier reportedly gave diagnoses with high specificity and sensitivity. Rarity marked most TCR sequences, yet some public TCRs occurred in many donors. The study labeled fewer than 200 TCR beta chains cytomegalovirus-associated.

The source of this sequence is a young woman in good health and CMV-seronegative. Sequencing used PBMCs. The chain combines TRBV11-2 with TRBJ1-4; possible D gene TRBD1, 6 bases. The CDR3 reads CASSLTGTTNEKLFF. The CDR3 bases are TGTGCCAGCAGCTTAACAGGGACAACTAATGAAAAACTGTTTTTT.